The 19 T cell receptor beta chains listed next were all sequenced from one sample in a study of T cell responses to AZD1222 COVID-19 vaccine. The method was immunoSEQ multiplex PCR; TCRdb's version includes in-frame clones alone and lacks a portion of them. The sample has 100,000 to 150,000 clones, 88% seen once; the top ten hold more than 3.5%. The material was peripheral blood, obtained on day 0 of AZD1222 vaccination. The source of these receptors is an adult in good health.

This clone was seen just once. The chain uses TRBV3-1 (or the pseudogene TRBV3-2) and TRBJ2-3; D is perhaps TRBD2 (5 bases). V was pared by 6 bases and J by 2 bases, with 12 bases between. This CDR3 has 14 amino acids. Germline loops: CDR1 LGHDT, CDR2 YNNKEL (reference sequence). CDR3 nucleotides: TGTGCCAGCAGTTTACTAGTGAACACAGATACGCAGTATTTT. The encoded protein is CASSLLVNTDTQYF.

V usage is TRBV2 and J usage is TRBJ1-4, with D uncertain. This CDR3 has 15 residues. The V gene lost 3 bases and the J gene lost 8 bases, with 16 bases spanning the gap. CDR1 is SNHLY and CDR2 is FYNNEI in the germline V gene. The CDR3 spells CASSEWSTVGEKLFF. DNA for the CDR3: TGTGCCAGCAGTGAGTGGTCGACCGTTGGGGAAAAACTGTTTTTT.

The chain employs TRBV29-1 and TRBJ2-7; 8 bases line up with TRBD1. CDR1 SQVTM and CDR2 ANQGSEA come from the germline V gene. The V segment lost 5 bases and the J segment 3 bases; nucleotides outside the gene matches: 6. This CDR3 spans 13 amino acids. The CDR3 DNA sequence: TGCAGCGTTTACGACAGGGGTGACTACGAGCAGTACTTC. It is translated as CSVYDRGDYEQYF.

The chain recombines TRBV12-3 or TRBV12-4 with TRBJ1-5; D unclear. The CDR3 runs 13 residues. Trimming pared 3 bases from V and 5 bases from J, leaving 8 bases between. CDR3 protein: CASSFLVDQPQHF. The CDR3 bases are TGTGCCAGCAGTTTTTTGGTTGATCAGCCCCAGCATTTT.

The chain combines TRBV2 with TRBJ1-5, with TRBD1 matching over 8 bases. Germline-derived CDR1 and CDR2 are SNHLY and FYNNEI. CDR3 length: 15 amino acids. Losses at the gene ends were 6 bases for V and 3 bases for J; bases not matched to a gene: 7. The CDR3 region is CASRGRTGLNQPQHF. CDR3 sequence (DNA): TGTGCCAGCAGGGGGAGGACAGGGCTCAATCAGCCCCAGCATTTT.

This chain joins TRBV5-6 and TRBJ1-2; D unresolved. The CDR3 loop spans 15 amino acids. CDR1 is SGHDT and CDR2 is YYEEEE in the germline V gene. V was cut by 1 base and J by 1 base, with 11 bases left in between. CDR3 coding DNA: TGTGCCAGCAGCTTGCCAGGAAATAATAACTATGGCTACACCTTC. Residues: CASSLPGNNNYGYTF.

V is TRBV19 and J is TRBJ2-2; D might be TRBD1 or TRBD2, each matching 5 bases. The V end was cut by 5 bases, the J end by 4 bases, with 11 bases between. This CDR3 has 14 residues. Germline V gives CDR1 LNHDA, CDR2 SQIVND (reference sequence). CDR3 DNA: TGTGCCAGTAGTGGGGCGAGGGTCACCGGGGAGCTGTTTTTT. Its translation is CASSGARVTGELFF. The full variable domain, completed using reference TRBV19 and TRBJ2-2, is DGGITQSPKYLFRKEGQNVTLSCEQNLNHDAMYWYRQDPGQGLRLIYYSQIVNDFQKGDIAEGYSVSREKKESFPLTVTSAQKNPTAFYLCASSGARVTGELFFGEGSRLTVL.

This chain connects TRBV12-3 or TRBV12-4 to TRBJ1-5; the D is unclear. V lost 4 bases to trimming and J lost 3 bases, with 7 bases between them. The CDR3 sequence is 13 residues long. The CDR3 DNA follows: TGTGCCAGCAGTTACCCGAACAATCAGCCCCAGCATTTT. It is translated as CASSYPNNQPQHF.

This sequence joins TRBV25-1 and TRBJ1-2; 7 positions match TRBD1. This CDR3 contains 15 residues. Germline CDR1 reads MGHDK; CDR2 reads SYGVNS. Trimming cost V 3 bases and J 3 bases; bases outside gene matches: 7. CDR3: CASSETGFSYYGYTF. CDR3 in DNA: TGTGCCAGCAGTGAGACAGGGTTCTCATACTATGGCTACACCTTC.

This clone is a singleton in its sample. CDR3: CSVAGWNTEAFF. For the CDR3, the DNA is TGCAGCGTTGCGGGGTGGAACACTGAAGCTTTCTTT. The chain carries TRBV29-1 and TRBJ1-1, with D hard to call. This CDR3 region has 12 residues. Trimming left V 4 bases short and J 1 base short, with 7 bases between. CDR1 is SQVTM, CDR2 ANQGSEA, per germline.

The rearrangement uses TRBV2 and TRBJ1-5; D is uncertain. Per the germline V gene, CDR1 is SNHLY and CDR2 is FYNNEI. V was pared by 4 bases and J by 3 bases, with 7 bases between. The CDR3 is 13 residues long. The CDR3 is CASSGEYNQPQHF. CDR3 sequence (DNA): TGTGCCAGCAGTGGAGAGTACAATCAGCCCCAGCATTTT.

The V and J genes are TRBV30 and TRBJ2-7; no clear D. This CDR3 has 11 amino acids. In germline, CDR1 is GTSNPN, CDR2 SVGIG (reference sequence). V shed 2 bases and J shed 5 bases, with 7 bases lying between them. This CDR3 reads CAWSQDHEQYF. CDR3 DNA: TGTGCCTGGAGTCAGGACCACGAGCAGTACTTC.

CDR3 in DNA: TGCGCCAGCAGCCACCAGACAGGGGGCCCCTACGAGCAGTACTTC. Residues: CASSHQTGGPYEQYF. J is TRBJ2-7 and V is TRBV4-3; 10 bases are a match to TRBD1. Trimming at V came to 3 bases and at J to 2 bases, leaving 4 bases not matched to a gene. Per germline, CDR1 LGHNA and CDR2 YSLEER. The CDR3 is 15 residues long.

This clone appeared a single time. This chain uses TRBV7-7 with TRBJ2-2; 14 nucleotides line up with TRBD2. The CDR3 has 17 amino acids. Germline CDR1 and CDR2: SSHAT and FNYEAQ (reference sequence). V shed 3 bases and J 5 bases; nucleotides not matched to a gene: 5. This chain's CDR3 is CASSLGTSGRGTGELFF. For the CDR3, the DNA is TGTGCCAGCAGCTTGGGGACTAGCGGGAGAGGGACCGGGGAGCTGTTTTTT.

The J gene is TRBJ2-7, the V gene TRBV10-1, with 9 bases matching TRBD1. The germline gives CDR1 WNHNN, CDR2 SYGVQD (reference sequence). The ends lost 0 bases at V and 2 bases at J; junction bases unmatched: 2. This CDR3 is built from 15 residues. The CDR3 DNA follows: TGCGCCAGCAGTGAGTCGGACAGGGGTACCTACGAGCAGTACTTC. Its protein is CASSESDRGTYEQYF.

This clone was counted a single time. The rearrangement links TRBV18 to TRBJ2-1; unclear D gene. In germline, CDR1 is KGHSH, CDR2 LQKENI. This CDR3 region has 11 residues. The V end was cut by 7 bases, the J end by 8 bases, with 9 bases between. The DNA of the CDR3 is TGTGCCAGCTTCACAGAGGATGAGCAGTTCTTC. It yields the protein CASFTEDEQFF.

This chain connects TRBV7-9 to TRBJ1-5, with TRBD1 as a possible D gene (5 bases). Trimming removed 3 bases at V and 2 bases at J, with 11 bases between. This CDR3 comprises 15 residues. Germline CDR1 reads SEHNR; CDR2 reads FQNEAQ (reference sequence). CDR3 residues: CASSLAGSGNQPQHF. The CDR3 bases are TGTGCCAGCAGCTTGGCAGGGTCAGGCAATCAGCCCCAGCATTTT.

DNA of the CDR3: TGTGCCAGCAGTTACTGGGACAAGACCTCCTACGAGCAGTACTTC. Translating it yields CASSYWDKTSYEQYF. The rearrangement links TRBV6-2 or TRBV6-3 to TRBJ2-7; a weak D match, TRBD1 (6 bases). The CDR3 consists of 15 residues. The germline CDR1 and CDR2 sequences are MNHEY and SVGEGT. Trimming left V 1 base short and J 0 bases short, with 10 bases between.

CDR3 amino acids: CASSASPRGDGNTIYF. CDR3 nucleotide sequence: TGTGCCAGCAGCGCCTCCCCACGGGGAGATGGAAACACCATATATTTT. This chain joins TRBV9 and TRBJ1-3; D is undetermined. V lost 3 bases to trimming and J lost 3 bases, with 16 bases between them. The germline CDR1 and CDR2 sequences are SGDLS and YYNGEE. CDR3 length equals 16 residues.